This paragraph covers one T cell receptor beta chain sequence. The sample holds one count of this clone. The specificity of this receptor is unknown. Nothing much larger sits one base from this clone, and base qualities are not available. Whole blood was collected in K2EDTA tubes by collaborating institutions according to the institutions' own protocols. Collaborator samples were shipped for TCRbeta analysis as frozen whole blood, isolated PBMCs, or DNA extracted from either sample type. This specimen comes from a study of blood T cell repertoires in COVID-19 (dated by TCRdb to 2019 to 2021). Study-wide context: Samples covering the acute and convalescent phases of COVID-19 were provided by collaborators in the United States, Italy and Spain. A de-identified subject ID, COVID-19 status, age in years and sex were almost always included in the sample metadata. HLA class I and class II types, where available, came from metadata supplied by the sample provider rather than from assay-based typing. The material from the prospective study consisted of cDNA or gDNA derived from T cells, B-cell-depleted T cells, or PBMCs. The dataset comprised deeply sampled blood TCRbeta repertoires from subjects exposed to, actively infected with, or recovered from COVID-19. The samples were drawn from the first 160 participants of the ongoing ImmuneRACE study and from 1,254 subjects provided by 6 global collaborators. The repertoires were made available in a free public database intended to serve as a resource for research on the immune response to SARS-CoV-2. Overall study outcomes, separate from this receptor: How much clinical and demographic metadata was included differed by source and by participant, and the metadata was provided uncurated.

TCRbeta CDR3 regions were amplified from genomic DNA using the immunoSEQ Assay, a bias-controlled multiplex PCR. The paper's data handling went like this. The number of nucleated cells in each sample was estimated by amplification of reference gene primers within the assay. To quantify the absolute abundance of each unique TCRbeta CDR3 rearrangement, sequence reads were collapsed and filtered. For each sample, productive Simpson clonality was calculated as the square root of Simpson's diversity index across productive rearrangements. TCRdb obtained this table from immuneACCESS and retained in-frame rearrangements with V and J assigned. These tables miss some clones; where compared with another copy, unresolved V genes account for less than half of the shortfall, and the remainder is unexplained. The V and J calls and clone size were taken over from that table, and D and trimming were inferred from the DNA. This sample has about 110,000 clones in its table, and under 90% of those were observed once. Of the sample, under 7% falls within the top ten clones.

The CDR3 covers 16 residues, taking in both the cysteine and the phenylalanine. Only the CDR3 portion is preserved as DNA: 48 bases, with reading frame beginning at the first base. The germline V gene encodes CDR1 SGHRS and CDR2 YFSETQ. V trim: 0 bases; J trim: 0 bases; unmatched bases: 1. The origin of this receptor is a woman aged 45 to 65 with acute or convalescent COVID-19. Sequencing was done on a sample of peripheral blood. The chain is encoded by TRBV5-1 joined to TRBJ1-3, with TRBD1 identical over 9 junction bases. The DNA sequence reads TGCGCCAGCAGCTTGGAGGGACAGGGCTCTGGAAACACCATATATTTT. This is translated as CASSLEGQGSGNTIYF.